This T cell receptor (beta chain) was captured in a study of blood T cell repertoires in COVID-19. Study-wide context: Sites across the United States, Italy and Spain contributed samples from acute and convalescent COVID-19.

From germline, CDR1 is MDHEN and CDR2 SYDVKM. This CDR3 is 12 amino acids long. The ends were cut back, 4 bases at V and 9 bases at J, with 13 bases in the middle. In the original workflow: Scientists estimated how many nucleated cells there were by amplifying reference gene primers. Produced via immunoSEQ multiplex PCR; TCRdb's table is partial and in-frame only. V, J and clone size derive from that table, while D and trimming were established from the DNA sequence. The sample contains just under 150,000 clones, around four fifths of which appear only once. The receptor's source is a human donor in a cohort sampled during active COVID-19. Specimen: peripheral blood. J is TRBJ2-7 and V is TRBV28; perhaps TRBD1 as D (6 bases). CDR3: CASSYGGEVQYV. The CDR3, as DNA: TGTGCCAGCAGTTATGGGGGCGAGGTGCAGTACGTC.